The 21 T cell receptor beta chains below were found in one sample sequenced in a study of T cells in localized non-small cell lung cancer. Assay used: immunoSEQ multiplex PCR; TCRdb lists only in-frame clones, some missing. The sample lists under 35,000 clones; approximately 90% were seen once. The sample here was peripheral blood, taken before any cancer treatment. These receptor sequences come from a female donor over 55 with stage I lung adenocarcinoma.

The rearrangement links TRBV4-1 to TRBJ2-3, with D perhaps given as TRBD1 or TRBD2 (5 bases each). The CDR3 runs 18 residues. Deletions cut 0 bases from V and 3 bases from J, with 19 bases between. The V gene's germline CDR1 is MGHRA and CDR2 YSYEKL. The CDR3 DNA reads as TGCGCCAGCAGCCAAGAAAACTCCGGGACGGCCTCGACAGATACGCAGTATTTT. Translating it yields CASSQENSGTASTDTQYF.

This chain uses TRBV4-2 with TRBJ2-3; 10 bases are a match to TRBD1. The CDR3 extends over 19 amino acids. Unmatched junction bases numbered 14, after V lost 3 bases and J lost 2 bases. CDR1 LGHNA and CDR2 YNFKEQ come from the germline V gene. Written as DNA, the CDR3 is TGTGCCAGCAGCCAGACGACTATGGGACAGGGGACCTTCACAGATACGCAGTATTTT. It translates to CASSQTTMGQGTFTDTQYF.

V usage is TRBV5-1 and J usage is TRBJ2-3; D gene unclear. V lost 2 bases and J 5 bases, leaving 9 bases between the germline ends. Germline V gene lookup returns CDR1 SGHRS and CDR2 YFSETQ. This CDR3 spans 13 amino acids. CDR3 residues: CASSLTLVDTQYF. The CDR3 nucleotides are TGCGCCAGCAGCTTAACTCTGGTAGATACGCAGTATTTT.

The CDR3 nucleotides read TGTGCCAGCAGCCCCGAGGAGTACACTGAAGCTTTCTTT. As protein: CASSPEEYTEAFF. The chain combines TRBV13 with TRBJ1-1; D is uncertain. The CDR3 has 13 residues. Per germline, CDR1 PRHDT and CDR2 FYEKMQ (reference sequence). Trimming took 5 bases from V and 3 from J, leaving 10 bases between them.

The chain is built from TRBV5-4 and TRBJ1-5, with TRBD1 identical over 8 bases. The germline V gene encodes CDR1 SGHNT and CDR2 YYREEE (reference sequence). Trimming took 6 bases from V and 5 from J; bases not matched to a gene: 4. This CDR3 is built from 13 residues. The CDR3 protein is CASMPGGHQPQHF. DNA of the CDR3: TGTGCCAGCATGCCAGGGGGCCATCAGCCCCAGCATTTT.

V and J are TRBV15 and TRBJ2-7; 7 positions agree with TRBD1. This CDR3 contains 17 residues. V lost 2 bases, J lost 0 bases, and 10 bases stayed unmatched. Germline V lookup: CDR1 LNHNV, CDR2 YYDKDF (reference sequence). CDR3 protein: CATSRILGTANSYEQYF. CDR3 DNA: TGTGCCACCAGCAGAATACTTGGGACAGCAAACTCCTACGAGCAGTACTTC.

This rearrangement joins TRBV5-1 to TRBJ1-2; TRBD1 aligns across 7 bases. CDR3 length: 15 residues. V trimming: 1 base; J trimming: 3 bases; junction bases outside the gene matches: 6. From germline, CDR1 is SGHRS and CDR2 YFSETQ. CDR3 bases: TGCGCCAGCAGCTTGAGTGGGACAGACCACTATGGCTACACCTTC. Its protein product is CASSLSGTDHYGYTF.

The chain employs TRBV27 and TRBJ1-5; the D gene is possibly TRBD1 (5 bases). Germline CDR1 and CDR2: MNHEY and SMNVEV (reference sequence). This CDR3 spans 14 amino acids. The V gene lost 2 bases and the J gene lost 10 bases, with 15 bases spanning the gap. CDR3 nucleotide sequence: TGTGCCAGCAGTTTAGACACTAACGGGGGACCCCAGCATTTT. The encoded protein is CASSLDTNGGPQHF.

The gene calls are TRBV7-2 and TRBJ2-7, with D uncertain. The CDR3 runs to 13 residues. Per the germline V gene, CDR1 is SGHTA and CDR2 is FQGNSA. V shed 5 bases and J shed 0 bases, with 8 bases lying between them. The CDR3 is CASSRVSSYEQYF. The CDR3 DNA reads as TGTGCCAGCAGCCGGGTCAGCTCCTACGAGCAGTACTTC.

The rearrangement links TRBV6-5 to TRBJ2-2; 7 bases fit TRBD1. The germline gives CDR1 MNHEY, CDR2 SVGAGI. V shed 7 bases, J shed 5 bases, and the junction held 7 bases outside the gene matches. The CDR3 consists of 14 residues. This CDR3 is CASTQGIYTGELFF. In DNA, the CDR3 is TGTGCCAGCACACAGGGGATTTATACCGGGGAGCTGTTTTTT.

The V call is TRBV7-2, the J call TRBJ2-7, with D perhaps matching TRBD2 (7 bases). The CDR3 is 14 residues long. The V end was cut by 6 bases, the J end by 4 bases, with 16 bases between. Germline loops: CDR1 SGHTA, CDR2 FQGNSA. The CDR3 coding sequence is TGTGCCAGCAGAGGGGAGGGGGGCGGATACGAGCAGTACTTC. This translates into CASRGEGGGYEQYF. Full variable domain (rest looked up from reference TRBV7-2 and TRBJ2-7): GAGVSQSPSNKVTEKGKDVELRCDPISGHTALYWYRQSLGQGLEFLIYFQGNSAPDKSGLPSDRFSAERTGGSVSTLTIQRTQQEDSAVYLCASRGEGGGYEQYFGPGTRLTVT.

In its sample, this clone was seen a few times. This chain links TRBV19 with TRBJ1-2; no clear D gene. CDR1 is LNHDA, CDR2 SQIVND, per germline (reference sequence). This CDR3 is 12 amino acids long. V was trimmed by 10 bases and J by 4 bases, leaving 13 bases between them. The CDR3 loop is CATWGGSYGYTF. Here the CDR3 DNA reads TGTGCCACCTGGGGAGGGTCCTATGGCTACACCTTC.

The chain joins TRBV6-6 to TRBJ2-4, with D maybe TRBD2 (6 bases). Germline V CDR1 and CDR2: MNHNY, SVGAGI (reference sequence). CDR3 length: 14 residues. The V and J ends lost 6 bases and 0 bases respectively, with 9 bases between them. The CDR3 nucleotides read TGTGCCAGCAGGCTAGCGCTAGCCAAAAACATTCAGTACTTC. Translated, it gives CASRLALAKNIQYF.

The chain uses TRBV28 and TRBJ1-3; D not resolved. The V end was cut by 7 bases, the J end by 6 bases, with 16 bases between. CDR1 and CDR2 (germline): MDHEN, SYDVKM. The CDR3 covers 14 residues. The CDR3: CASTPPGSKNTIYF. The CDR3 DNA follows: TGTGCCAGCACCCCCCCGGGATCGAAAAACACCATATATTTT.

This chain connects TRBV7-2 to TRBJ2-7, with 7 positions matching TRBD2. V was clipped by 5 bases and J by 4 bases; unmatched bases: 11. CDR1 is SGHTA and CDR2 is FQGNSA in the germline V gene. CDR3 length: 15 amino acids. The CDR3 spells CASSPRGGYAYEQYF. In DNA form, the CDR3 reads TGTGCCAGCAGCCCCCGGGGAGGGTATGCGTACGAGCAGTACTTC.

The chain employs TRBV29-1 and TRBJ2-7; 7 bases agree with TRBD2. V lost 7 bases, J lost 2 bases, and 8 bases stayed unmatched. Germline V gives CDR1 SQVTM, CDR2 ANQGSEA. CDR3 length: 13 residues. The CDR3 sequence is CSALKAGTYEQYF. The CDR3 DNA reads as TGCAGCGCCCTGAAAGCGGGAACCTACGAGCAGTACTTC.

This clone was found a few times. The chain employs TRBV7-9 and TRBJ2-2; TRBD1 is a possible D gene (5 bases). Germline V CDR1 and CDR2: SEHNR, FQNEAQ (reference sequence). Trimming left V 2 bases short and J 5 bases short, with 9 bases between. The CDR3 sequence is 14 residues long. In DNA, the CDR3 is TGTGCCAGCAGCTTACAGGGCTCTACCGGGGAGCTGTTTTTT. It encodes CASSLQGSTGELFF.

The chain links TRBV7-2 to TRBJ2-5; the match to TRBD2 covers 7 bases. There are 15 residues in the CDR3. Unmatched junction bases numbered 4, after V lost 1 base and J lost 2 bases. Per the germline V gene, CDR1 is SGHTA and CDR2 is FQGNSA. The CDR3 reads CASSLVSSGQETQYF. In DNA, the CDR3 is TGTGCCAGCAGCTTAGTGTCTAGCGGACAAGAGACCCAGTACTTC.

J is TRBJ1-1 and V is TRBV18; 9 bases agree with TRBD1. CDR1 and CDR2 (germline): KGHSH, LQKENI. J gave up 6 bases and V 3 bases, and 2 bases lay outside the gene matches. The CDR3 spans 13 residues. CDR3 sequence (DNA): TGTGCCAGCTCACCCCGGACAGGGGCTGAAGCTTTCTTT. This codes for CASSPRTGAEAFF.

The chain joins TRBV4-1 to TRBJ1-2; unclear D gene. The CDR3 totals 16 residues. Germline V gene data show CDR1 as MGHRA and CDR2 as YSYEKL. Trimming pared 0 bases from V and 5 bases from J, leaving 16 bases between. Written as DNA, the CDR3 is TGCGCCAGCAGCCAAGATCCGGCAGGACCGACGTATGGCTACACCTTC. Translation gives CASSQDPAGPTYGYTF.

The chain couples TRBV9 to TRBJ2-3; 9 bases agree with TRBD1. Trimming cost V 0 bases and J 5 bases; bases outside gene matches: 7. Per germline, CDR1 SGDLS and CDR2 YYNGEE. The CDR3 runs 16 residues. The CDR3, as DNA: TGTGCCAGCAGCGTAGCGGGGACAGGGACTCAAGATACGCAGTATTTT. It translates to CASSVAGTGTQDTQYF.